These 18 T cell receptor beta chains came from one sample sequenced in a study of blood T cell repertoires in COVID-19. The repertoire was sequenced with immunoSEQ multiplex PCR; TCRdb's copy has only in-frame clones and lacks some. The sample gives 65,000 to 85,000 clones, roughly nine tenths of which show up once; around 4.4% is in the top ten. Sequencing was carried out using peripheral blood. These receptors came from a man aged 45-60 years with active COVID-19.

CDR3 protein: CASSIPGTGSYEQYF. CDR3 nucleotide sequence: TGTGCCAGCAGTATCCCCGGGACTGGATCCTACGAGCAGTACTTC. The J gene is TRBJ2-7, the V gene TRBV28; D is possibly TRBD2 (6 bases). The CDR3 sequence is 15 residues long. Germline CDR1 and CDR2: MDHEN and SYDVKM. V gave up 5 bases and J gave up 1 base, with 15 bases separating them.

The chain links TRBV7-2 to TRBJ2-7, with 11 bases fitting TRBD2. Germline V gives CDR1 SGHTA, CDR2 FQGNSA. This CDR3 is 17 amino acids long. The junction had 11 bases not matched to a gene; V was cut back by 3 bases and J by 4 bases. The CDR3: CASSFRETGLAVYEQYF. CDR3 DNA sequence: TGTGCCAGCAGCTTTCGGGAAACGGGACTAGCGGTTTACGAGCAGTACTTC. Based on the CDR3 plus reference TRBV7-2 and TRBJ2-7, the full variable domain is GAGVSQSPSNKVTEKGKDVELRCDPISGHTALYWYRQSLGQGLEFLIYFQGNSAPDKSGLPSDRFSAERTGGSVSTLTIQRTQQEDSAVYLCASSFRETGLAVYEQYFGPGTRLTVT.

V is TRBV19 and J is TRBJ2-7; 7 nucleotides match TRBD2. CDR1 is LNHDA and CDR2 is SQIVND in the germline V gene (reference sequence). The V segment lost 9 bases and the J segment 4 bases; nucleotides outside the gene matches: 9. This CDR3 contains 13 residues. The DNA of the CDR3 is TGTGCCAGCTCGGGAGGTTACAATTACGAGCAGTACTTC. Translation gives CASSGGYNYEQYF.

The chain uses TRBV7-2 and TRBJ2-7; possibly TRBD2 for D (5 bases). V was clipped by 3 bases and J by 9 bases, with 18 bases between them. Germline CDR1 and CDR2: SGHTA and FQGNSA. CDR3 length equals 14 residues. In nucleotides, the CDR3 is TGTGCCAGCAGCTTCGAGGTACAGAGGGTACGGCAGTACTTC. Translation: CASSFEVQRVRQYF.

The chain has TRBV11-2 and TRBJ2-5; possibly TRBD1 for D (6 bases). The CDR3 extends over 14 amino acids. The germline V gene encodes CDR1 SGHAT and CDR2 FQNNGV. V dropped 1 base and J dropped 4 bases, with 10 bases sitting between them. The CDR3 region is CASSLGQGRETQYF. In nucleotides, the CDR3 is TGTGCCAGCAGCTTAGGCCAGGGGAGAGAGACCCAGTACTTC. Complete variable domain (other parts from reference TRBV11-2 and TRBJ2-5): EAGVAQSPRYKIIEKRQSVAFWCNPISGHATLYWYQQILGQGPKLLIQFQNNGVVDDSQLPKDRFSAERLKGVDSTLKIQPAKLEDSAVYLCASSLGQGRETQYFGPGTRLLVL.

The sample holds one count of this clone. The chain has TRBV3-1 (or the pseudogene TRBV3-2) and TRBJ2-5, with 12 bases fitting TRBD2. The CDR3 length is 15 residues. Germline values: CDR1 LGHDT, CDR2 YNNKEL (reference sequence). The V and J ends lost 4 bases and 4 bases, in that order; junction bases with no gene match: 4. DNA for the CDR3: TGTGCCAGCAGCCCCCCGGGACTAGCGGGAGAGACCCAGTACTTC. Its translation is CASSPPGLAGETQYF.

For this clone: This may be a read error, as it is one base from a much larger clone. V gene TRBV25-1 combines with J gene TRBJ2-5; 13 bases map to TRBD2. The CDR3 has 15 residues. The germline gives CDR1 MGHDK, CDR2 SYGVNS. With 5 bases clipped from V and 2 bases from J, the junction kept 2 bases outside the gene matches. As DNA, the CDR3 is TGTGCCAGCAGTCAACTAGCGGGGGGGCAAGAGACCCAGTACTTC. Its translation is CASSQLAGGQETQYF.

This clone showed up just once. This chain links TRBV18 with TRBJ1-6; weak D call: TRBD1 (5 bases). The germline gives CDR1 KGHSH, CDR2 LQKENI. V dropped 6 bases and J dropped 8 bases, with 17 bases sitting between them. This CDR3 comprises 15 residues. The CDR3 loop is CASSLGQTSDSPLHF. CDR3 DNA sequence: TGTGCCAGCTCCCTCGGACAAACCAGCGATTCACCCCTCCACTTT.

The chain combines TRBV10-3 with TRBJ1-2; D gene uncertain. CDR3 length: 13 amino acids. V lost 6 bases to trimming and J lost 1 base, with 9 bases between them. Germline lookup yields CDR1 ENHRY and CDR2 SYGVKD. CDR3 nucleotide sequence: TGTGCCATCAGCCCCGGGGATAACTATGGCTACACCTTC. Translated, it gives CAISPGDNYGYTF.

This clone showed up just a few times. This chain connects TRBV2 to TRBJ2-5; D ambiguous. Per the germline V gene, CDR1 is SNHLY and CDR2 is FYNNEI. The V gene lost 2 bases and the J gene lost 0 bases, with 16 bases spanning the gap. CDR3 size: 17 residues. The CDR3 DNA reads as TGTGCCAGCAGTGAACTTGGTAGCCTTGGCTACCAAGAGACCCAGTACTTC. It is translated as CASSELGSLGYQETQYF. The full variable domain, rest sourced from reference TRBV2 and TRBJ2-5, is EPEVTQTPSHQVTQMGQEVILRCVPISNHLYFYWYRQILGQKVEFLVSFYNNEISEKSEIFDDQFSVERPDGSNFTLKIRSTKLEDSAMYFCASSELGSLGYQETQYFGPGTRLLVL.

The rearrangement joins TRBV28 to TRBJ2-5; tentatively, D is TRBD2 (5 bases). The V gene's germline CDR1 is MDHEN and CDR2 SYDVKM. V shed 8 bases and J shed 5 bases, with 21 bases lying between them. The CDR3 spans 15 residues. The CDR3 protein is CASHSRGRSKETQYF. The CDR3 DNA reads TGTGCCAGCCACTCCAGAGGGCGGAGCAAGGAGACCCAGTACTTC.

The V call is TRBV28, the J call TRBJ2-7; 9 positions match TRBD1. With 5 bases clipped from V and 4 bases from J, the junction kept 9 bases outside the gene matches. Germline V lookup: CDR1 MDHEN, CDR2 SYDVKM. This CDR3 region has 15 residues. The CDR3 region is CASSPPGQGRYEQYF. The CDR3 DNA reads TGTGCCAGCAGTCCACCGGGACAGGGTAGGTACGAGCAGTACTTC.

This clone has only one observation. CDR3 sequence reads: CASSFPWGAPGGYYEQYF. The CDR3, as DNA: TGTGCCAGCAGCTTCCCTTGGGGGGCCCCGGGGGGGTACTACGAGCAGTACTTC. The chain is built from TRBV7-9 and TRBJ2-7; 8 nucleotides match TRBD2. Germline lookup yields CDR1 SEHNR and CDR2 FQNEAQ (reference sequence). After removal of 3 bases from V and 3 bases from J, the junction contained 16 bases not matched to a gene. This CDR3 spans 18 amino acids.

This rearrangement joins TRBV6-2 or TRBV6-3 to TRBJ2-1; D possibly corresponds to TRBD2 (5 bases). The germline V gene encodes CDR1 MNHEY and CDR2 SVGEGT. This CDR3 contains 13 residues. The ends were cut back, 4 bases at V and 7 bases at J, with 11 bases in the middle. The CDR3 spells CASSSGRGNEQFF. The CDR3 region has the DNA TGTGCCAGCAGTTCGGGGAGAGGGAATGAGCAGTTCTTC.

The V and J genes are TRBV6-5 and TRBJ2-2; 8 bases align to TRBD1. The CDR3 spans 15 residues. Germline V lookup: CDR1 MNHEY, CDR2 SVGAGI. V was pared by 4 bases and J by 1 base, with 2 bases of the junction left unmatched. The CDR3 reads CASSFDRGNTGELFF. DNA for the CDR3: TGTGCCAGCAGTTTCGACAGGGGGAACACCGGGGAGCTGTTTTTT.

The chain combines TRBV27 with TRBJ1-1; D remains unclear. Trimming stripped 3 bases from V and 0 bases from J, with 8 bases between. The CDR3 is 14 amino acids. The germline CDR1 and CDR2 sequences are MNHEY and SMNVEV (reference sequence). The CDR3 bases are TGTGCCAGCAGTTTGGGAGGCATGAACACTGAAGCTTTCTTT. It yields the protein CASSLGGMNTEAFF.

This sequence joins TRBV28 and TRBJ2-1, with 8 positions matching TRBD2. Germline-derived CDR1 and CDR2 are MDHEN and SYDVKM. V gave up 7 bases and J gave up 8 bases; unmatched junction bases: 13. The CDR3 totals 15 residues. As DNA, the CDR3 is TGTGCCAGCAAGGGGGTGGCGGGAGGAGTCCATGAGCAGTTCTTC. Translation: CASKGVAGGVHEQFF.

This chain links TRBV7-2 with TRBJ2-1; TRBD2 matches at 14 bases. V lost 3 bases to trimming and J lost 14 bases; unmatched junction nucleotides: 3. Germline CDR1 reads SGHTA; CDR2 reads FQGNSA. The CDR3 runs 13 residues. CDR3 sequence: CASSLGLAGVKFF. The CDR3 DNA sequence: TGTGCCAGCAGCTTGGGACTAGCGGGAGTAAAGTTCTTC.